This is a list of T cell receptor beta chains from one sample in a study of cytomegalovirus exposure and HLA in healthy donors. The assay was immunoSEQ multiplex PCR, and TCRdb's table has in-frame clones only and misses some. The table lists about 130,000 clones, 70% to 90% of them singletons. The source material was PBMCs. The receptors were gathered from a young woman in good health and CMV-seropositive. Both conserved end residues are part of each CDR3. D genes are given only for firm matches. A row's size may be missing; if present it is once, few, many or a size class.

TRBV2,TRBJ2-1,.,.,TGTGCCAGCAAGGGGTTTAGTGAGCAGTTCTTC,CASKGFSEQFF
TRBV15,TRBJ2-7,.,.,TGTGCCACCAGCAGAGACTTCTACGAGCAGTACTTC,CATSRDFYEQYF
TRBV15,TRBJ1-2,few,TRBD1,TGTGCCACCAGCAGCCGGGACAGGGGCATTTCTCAAGGCTACACCTTC,CATSSRDRGISQGYTF
TRBV11-2,TRBJ2-1,.,TRBD1,TGTGCCAGCAGCTTGGGGGGGACAGGGTTGTATGAGCAGTTCTTC,CASSLGGTGLYEQFF
TRBV19,TRBJ1-2,few,.,TGTGCCAGTAGCCAACCCGGGACTGATTCTCGGGGCTACACCTTC,CASSQPGTDSRGYTF
TRBV5-1,TRBJ1-2,.,.,TGCGCCAGCAGCCCGACGGGTGGTACCTTAAACTATGGCTACACCTTC,CASSPTGGTLNYGYTF
TRBV6-5,TRBJ1-5,.,.,TGTGCCAGCTCTGAGGGTAGTCAGCCCCAGCATTTT,CASSEGSQPQHF
TRBV11-2,TRBJ2-4,.,TRBD1,TGTGCCAGCAGCCCCCGGACAGGGCGGGAAAACATTCAGTACTTC,CASSPRTGRENIQYF
TRBV2,TRBJ2-7,once,TRBD1,TGTGCCAGCAGGAGGGGGCAGGGGGCCTACGAGCAGTACTTC,CASRRGQGAYEQYF
TRBV9,TRBJ2-2,once,.,TGTGCCAGCGGTAGGCGGGGCGGTTCTCTCGCGAACACCGGGGAGCTGTTTTTT,CASGRRGGSLANTGELFF
TRBV28,TRBJ1-5,few,.,TGTGCCAGCAGTCCGGACAGTCTGTATCAGCCCCAGCATTTT,CASSPDSLYQPQHF
TRBV6-6,TRBJ1-2,.,TRBD1,TGTGCCAGCAGTGGACAGGGGGATGGCTACACCTTC,CASSGQGDGYTF
TRBV29-1,TRBJ2-6,.,.,TGCAGCGTTGTCCTAAGCTCTGGGGCCAACGTCCTGACTTTC,CSVVLSSGANVLTF
TRBV6-6,TRBJ2-2,.,TRBD1,TGTGCCAGCAGACTGACAGGGAGCACCGGGGAGCTGTTTTTT,CASRLTGSTGELFF
TRBV19,TRBJ2-7,.,TRBD2,TGTGCCAGTAGCCGACCTCCGGGACTAGAACCCCACGAGCAGTACTTC,CASSRPPGLEPHEQYF
TRBV28,TRBJ1-4,.,TRBD1,TGTGCCAGCAGTCTTTCTGGGACAGGAGGCGGAAAACTGTTTTTT,CASSLSGTGGGKLFF
TRBV29-1,TRBJ2-1,.,TRBD2,TGCAGCGCCTCCCCACTAGCGGCCAGCTCCTACAATGAGCAGTTCTTC,CSASPLAASSYNEQFF
TRBV28,TRBJ2-6,.,TRBD2,TGTGCCAGCAGTTTGGCGGGAGGAACTGGGGCCAACGTCCTGACTTTC,CASSLAGGTGANVLTF
TRBV2,TRBJ1-3,.,.,TGTGCCAGCAGTGACAGGGGAAGCACCATATATTTT,CASSDRGSTIYF
TRBV27,TRBJ2-3,.,TRBD1,TGTGCCAGCAGTTTAAGACAGGGGGTGGGAGGCACAGATACGCAGTATTTT,CASSLRQGVGGTDTQYF
TRBV5-1,TRBJ2-3,.,TRBD2,TGCGCCAGCAGCTTGGCCCCACTAGCGGGAAGCGCAGATACGCAGTATTTT,CASSLAPLAGSADTQYF
TRBV2,TRBJ2-7,.,.,TGTGCCAGCATGCCCCCGGTCCTGCCCTACGAGCAGTACTTC,CASMPPVLPYEQYF
TRBV28,TRBJ2-2,.,.,TGTGCCGCCGGACTTTACACCGGGGAGCTGTTTTTT,CAAGLYTGELFF
TRBV6-1,TRBJ1-4,.,TRBD1,TGTGCCAGCAGCGTGGACAGGGATGAAAAACTGTTTTTT,CASSVDRDEKLFF
TRBV29-1,TRBJ1-5,.,.,TGCAGCGTTGGGGGGGGGAGCAATCAGCCCCAGCATTTT,CSVGGGSNQPQHF
TRBV19,TRBJ1-4,.,TRBD1,TGTGCCAGTAGTCCCATGGACAGGGCGACTGATGAAAAACTGTTTTTT,CASSPMDRATDEKLFF
TRBV15,TRBJ2-3,.,TRBD2,TGTGCCACCAGCTTGGGACTAGCGGGGGGCAGCACGCAGTATTTT,CATSLGLAGGSTQYF
TRBV7-3,TRBJ2-3,.,TRBD2,TGTGCCAGCAGCCCGGGGGGTGGGGGCACAGATACGCAGTATTTT,CASSPGGGGTDTQYF
TRBV5-1,TRBJ2-7,.,TRBD2,TGCGCCAGCAGCGCCAGGGGCGGGAGGGCCGCCTACGAGCAGTACTTC,CASSARGGRAAYEQYF
TRBV5-5,TRBJ1-4,.,.,TGTGCCAGCAGGAGGACAGCTTCTAATGAAAAACTGTTTTTT,CASRRTASNEKLFF
TRBV5-1,TRBJ2-5,.,.,TGCGCCAGCAGCTTGGGTATTACCAGGCAAGAGACCCAGTACTTC,CASSLGITRQETQYF
TRBV5-1,TRBJ2-1,.,TRBD2,TGCGCCAGCAGCTTGGAGGCTAGCGGGGGGTCCGACTACAATGAGCAGTTCTTC,CASSLEASGGSDYNEQFF
TRBV5-6,TRBJ2-7,.,.,TGTGCCAGCAGCTTGTCCCCGGGGAGCTCCTACGAGCAGTACTTC,CASSLSPGSSYEQYF
TRBV27,TRBJ1-1,.,TRBD1,TGTGCCAGCAGTCTCGCACAGGGGGTGACTGAAGCTTTCTTT,CASSLAQGVTEAFF
TRBV6-4,TRBJ2-1,few,TRBD2,TGTGCCAGCAGTGATTCTAGCGGGGCCGCAAATGAGCAGTTCTTC,CASSDSSGAANEQFF
TRBV10-2,TRBJ1-2,.,TRBD1,TGCGCCAGCATGGCAGGGGGCGATGGCTACACCTTC,CASMAGGDGYTF
TRBV28,TRBJ1-5,few,TRBD1,TGTGCCAGCACCCTGACAGGGGGCCCCAATCAGCCCCAGCATTTT,CASTLTGGPNQPQHF
TRBV28,TRBJ2-7,once,TRBD2,TGTGCCAGCAGCTGGGCCGGGACTAGCTACTACGAGCAGTACTTC,CASSWAGTSYYEQYF
TRBV10-1,TRBJ1-5,.,.,TGCGCCAGCAGTGAGGTACAGAATCAGCCCCAGCATTTT,CASSEVQNQPQHF
TRBV12-5,TRBJ2-3,.,.,TGTGCTAGTGGTTTGGTACGAGACGGGACTCTTAGCACAGATACGCAGTATTTT,CASGLVRDGTLSTDTQYF
TRBV9,TRBJ2-7,.,TRBD2,TGTGCCAGCAGCGTGGGACTAGCGGAGGTAGAGGAGGAGCAGTACTTC,CASSVGLAEVEEEQYF
TRBV18,TRBJ1-2,.,.,TGTGCCAGCTCACTTCCCGACAGGAACTATGGCTACACCTTC,CASSLPDRNYGYTF
TRBV5-1,TRBJ2-1,.,TRBD1,TGCGCCAGCAGCAGACCCGGGACAGGGGATCATGAGCAGTTCTTC,CASSRPGTGDHEQFF
TRBV5-1,TRBJ2-3,.,TRBD2,TGCGCCAGCAGCTCGGGGACTAGTAACACAGATACGCAGTATTTT,CASSSGTSNTDTQYF
TRBV5-6,TRBJ2-3,.,TRBD2,TGTGCCAGCAGCTTGGGGTTAGCGGGAAGCACAGATACGCAGTATTTT,CASSLGLAGSTDTQYF
TRBV11-2,TRBJ2-3,.,.,TGTGCCAGCAGCTTAGGGGGGACTAGCACAGATACGCAGTATTTT,CASSLGGTSTDTQYF
TRBV18,TRBJ2-1,few,TRBD2,TGTGCCAGCTCACCACCAAATAGCGGGCGAGGCAATGAGCAGTTCTTC,CASSPPNSGRGNEQFF
TRBV5-1,TRBJ1-1,.,.,TGCGCCAGCAGCTTGGGGTGGGAGAACGCTTTCTTT,CASSLGWENAFF
TRBV2,TRBJ1-1,few,TRBD1,TGTGCCACCATCCCACAGGGGATCGCTGAAGCTTTCTTT,CATIPQGIAEAFF
TRBV5-5,TRBJ1-2,many,.,TGTGCCAGCAGCTTGGGAGACAGCTATGGCTACACCTTC,CASSLGDSYGYTF
TRBV13,TRBJ2-7,.,TRBD2,TGTGCCAGCAGCTTGGGACTAGCGGGAGGCTCTTCGGGGTGGGAGCAGTACTTC,CASSLGLAGGSSGWEQYF
TRBV5-1,TRBJ2-6,.,TRBD1,TGCGCCAGCAGCCTCCGGACAGGAACTGGGGCCAACGTCCTGACTTTC,CASSLRTGTGANVLTF
TRBV5-1,TRBJ2-2,.,TRBD2,TGCGCCAGCAGCTTGGGGCGGGAGTTCACCGGGGAGCTGTTTTTT,CASSLGREFTGELFF
TRBV7-9,TRBJ2-5,.,TRBD2,TGTGCCAGCAGCTTAGGAATTCAACTAGCGGGAGGGAGCGAGACCCAGTACTTC,CASSLGIQLAGGSETQYF